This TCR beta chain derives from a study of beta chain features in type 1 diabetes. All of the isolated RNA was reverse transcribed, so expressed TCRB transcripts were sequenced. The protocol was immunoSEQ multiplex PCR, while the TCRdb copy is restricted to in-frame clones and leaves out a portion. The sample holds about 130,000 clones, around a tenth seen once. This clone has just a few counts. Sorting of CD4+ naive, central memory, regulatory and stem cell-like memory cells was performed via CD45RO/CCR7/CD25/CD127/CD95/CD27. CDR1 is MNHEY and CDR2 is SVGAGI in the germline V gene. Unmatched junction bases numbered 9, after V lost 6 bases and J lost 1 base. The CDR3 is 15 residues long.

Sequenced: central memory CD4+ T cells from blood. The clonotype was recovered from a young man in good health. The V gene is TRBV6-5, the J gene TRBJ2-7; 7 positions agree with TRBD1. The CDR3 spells CASSRDSYISYEQYF. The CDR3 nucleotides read TGTGCCAGCAGCAGGGACAGCTACATATCCTACGAGCAGTACTTC.